This TCR beta chain was recorded in a study of prognosis after radiotherapy for stage I lung cancer. The authors amplified TCR beta CDR3 from genomic DNA using two-round multiplex PCR. Round one of PCR was performed, and it used primers specific to each TRBV and TRBJ gene. TCRdb re-analysed the multiplex PCR reads in MiXCR, keeping a single row per CDR3 protein. This sample yields 26,000 or so distinct CDR3 sequences, of which about 32% are seen a single time; roughly 35% belongs to the top ten. Per germline, CDR1 SGHRS and CDR2 YFSETQ. The CDR3 spans 15 residues. V was clipped by 2 bases and J by 0 bases, with 6 bases between them. The sample holds many counts of this clonotype.

The sequence was obtained from a donor aged 50 or older with non-small cell lung cancer. The chain recombines TRBV5-1 with TRBJ2-6, with D hard to call. This specimen was PBMCs, taken before or after stereotactic body radiation therapy (not recorded which). The CDR3 reads CASSLGFSGANVLTF. The DNA for the CDR3 is TGCGCCAGCAGCTTAGGATTCTCTGGGGCCAACGTCCTGACTTTC. Filled out from reference TRBV5-1 and TRBJ2-6, the complete variable domain reads KAGVTQTPRYLIKTRGQQVTLSCSPISGHRSVSWYQQTPGQGLQFLFEYFSETQRNKGNFPGRFSGRQFSNSRSEMNVSTLELGDSALYLCASSLGFSGANVLTFGAGSRLTVL.